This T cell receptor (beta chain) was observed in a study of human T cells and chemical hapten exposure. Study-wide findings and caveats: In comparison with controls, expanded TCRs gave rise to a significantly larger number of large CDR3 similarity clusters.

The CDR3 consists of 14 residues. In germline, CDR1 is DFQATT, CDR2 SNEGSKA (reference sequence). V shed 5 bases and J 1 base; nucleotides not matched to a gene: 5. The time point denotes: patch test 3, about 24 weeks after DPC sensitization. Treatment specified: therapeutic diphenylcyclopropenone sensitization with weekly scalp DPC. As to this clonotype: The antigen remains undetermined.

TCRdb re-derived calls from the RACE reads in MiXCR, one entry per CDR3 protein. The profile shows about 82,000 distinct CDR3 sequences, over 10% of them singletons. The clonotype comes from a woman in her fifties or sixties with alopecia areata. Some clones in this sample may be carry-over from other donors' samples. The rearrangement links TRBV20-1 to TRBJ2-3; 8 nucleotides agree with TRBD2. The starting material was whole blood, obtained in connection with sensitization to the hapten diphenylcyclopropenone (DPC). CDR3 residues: CSAEGGGRTDTQYF. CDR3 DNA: TGCAGTGCTGAGGGCGGGGGGCGCACAGATACGCAGTATTTT.